This T cell receptor (beta chain) was recovered during a study of neurological immune-mediated disorders. This CDR3 has 11 residues. In germline, CDR1 is DFQATT, CDR2 SNEGSKA (reference sequence). V lost 6 bases to trimming and J lost 7 bases; unmatched junction nucleotides: 5. TCRdb re-called the 5' RACE reads with MiXCR, one entry per CDR3 protein. The profile shows about 58,000 distinct CDR3 sequences, roughly 3.5% of them singletons. Study conclusions and caveats: No sharing of CDR3 amino acid sequences was observed among expanded clones across subjects, suggesting private repertoires in all groups.

This clonotype appeared many times. What it binds is not known. 2 million PBMCs stored at -80 C were the source of the unsorted libraries. The sequencing input was PBMCs. This sequence was found in a woman aged 55-70 years with multiple sclerosis. The genes are TRBV20-1 and TRBJ1-2; TRBD1 aligns across 7 bases. CDR3 bases: TGCAGTGCGGGGACAGTTCGTGGCTACACCTTC. This gives the protein CSAGTVRGYTF.